The 10 T cell receptor beta chains presented below share a single source sample, sequenced in a study of blood T cells in healthy people across ages. The second PCR ran about 6 to 12 cycles with a sample-barcoded 5' primer and J-beta primers. MiXCR was run by TCRdb on the 5' RACE reads, yielding one entry per CDR3 protein. The table shows hundreds of thousands of distinct CDR3 sequences, with 58% occurring only once. Sequencing was carried out using blood. The origin of the receptors is a man aged 25 to 40 in good health.

This clonotype has more than one count but fewer than ten. This sequence joins TRBV29-1 and TRBJ2-3; 8 nucleotides line up with TRBD1. This CDR3 contains 12 residues. Germline loops: CDR1 SQVTM, CDR2 ANQGSEA. Germline trimming cut 3 bases from V and 10 bases from J; bases unmatched to any gene: 6. The CDR3 region has the DNA TGCAGCGTTGACGCCAGGGGGCGTGCGCAGTATTTT. It specifies CSVDARGRAQYF.

This rearrangement joins TRBV29-1 to TRBJ2-3, with 8 bases identical to TRBD2. The CDR3 is 14 amino acids. The germline CDR1 and CDR2 sequences are SQVTM and ANQGSEA. V was clipped by 0 bases and J by 1 base; unmatched bases: 0. CDR3 sequence (DNA): TGCAGCGTTGAAGATAGCGGGGGCACAGATACGCAGTATTTT. This gives the protein CSVEDSGGTDTQYF.

The chain links TRBV9 to TRBJ2-5; possible D gene TRBD2, 6 bases. V was shortened by 2 bases and J by 2 bases, with 16 bases between the two germline ends. From germline, CDR1 is SGDLS and CDR2 YYNGEE. This CDR3 is built from 16 residues. The CDR3 nucleotides are TGTGCCAGCAGCGTGGGCTCCCCGGGGACTCAAGAGACCCAGTACTTC. This codes for CASSVGSPGTQETQYF.

V gene TRBV20-1 combines with J gene TRBJ2-5; D is unresolved. V was trimmed by 2 bases and J by 2 bases, leaving 18 bases between them. This CDR3 spans 16 amino acids. Germline CDR1 reads DFQATT; CDR2 reads SNEGSKA (reference sequence). This CDR3 is CSARFHPGAGQETQYF. Here the CDR3 DNA reads TGCAGTGCTAGATTCCACCCCGGAGCCGGGCAAGAGACCCAGTACTTC.

This chain joins TRBV3-1 and TRBJ1-1; a possible D gene is TRBD1 (5 bases). The CDR3 extends over 15 amino acids. V lost 0 bases and J lost 4, with 12 bases in between. Germline values: CDR1 LGHDT, CDR2 YNNKEL (reference sequence). This CDR3 reads CASSQDPRGTTEAFF. The CDR3 DNA reads TGTGCCAGCAGCCAAGATCCGCGGGGGACCACTGAAGCTTTCTTT. Full variable domain (missing parts from reference TRBV3-1 and TRBJ1-1): DTAVSQTPKYLVTQMGNDKSIKCEQNLGHDTMYWYKQDSKKFLKIMFSYNNKELIINETVPNRFSPKSPDKAHLNLHINSLELGDSAVYFCASSQDPRGTTEAFFGQGTRLTVV.

The rearrangement uses TRBV4-2 and TRBJ2-4; D is undetermined. Germline V CDR1 and CDR2: LGHNA, YNFKEQ. The CDR3 totals 13 residues. V lost 0 bases, J lost 9 bases, and 9 bases lay in between. CDR3 DNA sequence: TGTGCCAGCAGCCAAGAAGGAGCCCGCATTCAGTACTTC. Encoded protein: CASSQEGARIQYF.

The chain uses TRBV29-1 and TRBJ2-7; no reliable D call. Germline V gives CDR1 SQVTM, CDR2 ANQGSEA. The germline V and J ends were trimmed by 6 bases and 5 bases, with 17 bases remaining between them. The CDR3 runs to 13 residues. The CDR3 DNA follows: TGCAGCGTCTCTACGTCTCTGGGAAACGAGCAGTACTTC. Translating gives CSVSTSLGNEQYF.

In DNA form, the CDR3 reads TGCAGTGCTAGCCCTGCTGGATCCGAGCAGTACTTC. Translating gives CSASPAGSEQYF. This chain joins TRBV20-1 and TRBJ2-7; no clear D gene. The CDR3 has 12 residues. CDR1 DFQATT and CDR2 SNEGSKA come from the germline V gene (reference sequence). Trimming stripped 3 bases from V and 6 bases from J, with 12 bases between.

The rearrangement uses TRBV2 and TRBJ2-4; D may be TRBD1 (6 bases). Trimming took off 11 bases at V and 0 bases at J, with 14 bases between the two ends. The CDR3 is made up of 14 amino acids. Looked up from germline, CDR1 is SNHLY and CDR2 is FYNNEI. CDR3 in amino acids: CAYRDGTAKNIQYF. CDR3 in DNA: TGTGCCTACAGGGATGGGACAGCCAAAAACATTCAGTACTTC.

V and J are TRBV6-5 and TRBJ1-1; tentative D call: TRBD1 (6 bases). Germline CDR1 MNHEY, CDR2 SVGAGI. V shed 0 bases and J shed 0 bases, with 14 bases lying between them. The CDR3 has 17 amino acids. CDR3 nucleotides: TGTGCCAGCAGTTACTCGGGCAGGGGCTTTATGAACACTGAAGCTTTCTTT. Its protein product is CASSYSGRGFMNTEAFF.